This T cell receptor beta chain stems from a study of blood T cell repertoires in COVID-19. Across the whole study: Researchers got acute and convalescent COVID-19 samples from the United States, Italy and Spain. Sample material is recorded as cDNA or gDNA derived from T cells, B-cell-depleted T cells, or PBMCs.

Per the authors' pipeline: Quantification of nucleated cells was approximated via reference gene primer amplification. Only in-frame clones appear in the TCRdb table, and some are missing; sequencing was by immunoSEQ multiplex PCR. V, J and clone size are taken as reported in that table, and D and trimming were inferred from the DNA itself. The data show some 28,000 clones, roughly three quarters seen once. The V gene lost 4 bases and the J gene lost 6 bases, with 16 bases spanning the gap. The CDR3 runs 15 residues. Germline lookup yields CDR1 SGHRS and CDR2 YFSETQ. This clone occurred once. The sequencing sample was made of peripheral blood. The TCR sequence derives from a man aged 65-85 years with acute or convalescent COVID-19. The rearrangement uses TRBV5-1 and TRBJ2-2; no clear D. The CDR3: CASSPTAEVSGELFF. The CDR3 bases are TGCGCCAGCAGCCCTACGGCAGAGGTCTCCGGGGAGCTGTTTTTT.